The 18 T cell receptor beta chains reported below all come from one sample, sequenced in a study of CD8 T cell repertoires and HIV-1 epitope variants. No cognate antigen is known for these TCRs. Clones were read by immunoSEQ multiplex PCR, and TCRdb kept only the in-frame ones, dropping some. The table records a few thousand clones, around two thirds of them present only once. Source material: cultured CD8+ T cells derived from PBMCs. These receptors all come from a male donor with HIV.

This clone was seen more than once but under ten times. Other DNA sequences from this sample encode an identical CDR3 as well. The chain has TRBV10-1 and TRBJ1-1; no reliable D call. The germline V and J ends were trimmed by 3 bases and 0 bases, with 8 bases remaining between them. Looked up from germline, CDR1 is WNHNN and CDR2 is SYGVQD (reference sequence). The CDR3 is 14 residues long. CDR3 sequence: CASSDGSMNTEAFF. The DNA of the CDR3 is TGCGCCAGCAGTGATGGGTCTATGAACACTGAAGCTTTCTTT.

The chain carries TRBV7-9 and TRBJ1-1; maybe TRBD1 (6 bases). V was clipped by 4 bases and J by 1 base, with 16 bases between them. The CDR3 spans 16 residues. Germline loops: CDR1 SEHNR, CDR2 FQNEAQ (reference sequence). The CDR3 reads CASSYIADRRNTEAFF. In nucleotides, the CDR3 is TGTGCCAGCAGCTATATCGCTGACAGGAGGAACACTGAAGCTTTCTTT.

The rearrangement links TRBV28 to TRBJ1-5; 9 bases agree with TRBD1. The CDR3 runs to 15 residues. The germline V gene has CDR1 MDHEN and CDR2 SYDVKM. The ends lost 3 bases at V and 7 bases at J; junction bases unmatched: 7. The CDR3 nucleotides are TGTGCCAGCAGTTTTGAGGACAGGGGCTGGCAGCCCCAGCATTTT. This gives the protein CASSFEDRGWQPQHF.

The chain is built from TRBV5-6 and TRBJ1-3; 8 bases align to TRBD1. CDR3 length equals 17 residues. V dropped 3 bases and J dropped 2; count of bases not matched to a gene: 10. From germline, CDR1 is SGHDT and CDR2 YYEEEE. The CDR3 coding sequence is TGTGCCAGCAGCTCCGGGGCAGGGGGCTTCGCTGGAAACACCATATATTTT. Translating gives CASSSGAGGFAGNTIYF.

The chain links TRBV7-2 to TRBJ2-5; a possible D gene is TRBD1 (8 bases). The ends were cut back, 5 bases at V and 3 bases at J, with 13 bases in the middle. From germline, CDR1 is SGHTA and CDR2 FQGNSA. The CDR3 spans 14 residues. The CDR3 sequence is CASSVTGGEETQYF. CDR3 sequence (DNA): TGTGCCAGCAGCGTAACAGGGGGGGAAGAGACCCAGTACTTC. Full variable domain (remainder filled in from reference TRBV7-2 and TRBJ2-5): GAGVSQSPSNKVTEKGKDVELRCDPISGHTALYWYRQSLGQGLEFLIYFQGNSAPDKSGLPSDRFSAERTGGSVSTLTIQRTQQEDSAVYLCASSVTGGEETQYFGPGTRLLVL.

The V gene is TRBV7-6, the J gene TRBJ1-1; D gene uncertain. The germline V gene has CDR1 SGHVS and CDR2 FNYEAQ. Trimming shortened V by 5 bases and J by 1 base, and 2 bases separated the two germline ends. The CDR3 runs to 11 residues. This CDR3 is CASSGNTEAFF. The DNA for the CDR3 is TGTGCCAGCAGCGGGAACACTGAAGCTTTCTTT.

Concerning this clone: Other DNA sequences in this sample translate to the same CDR3. The V gene is TRBV6-5, the J gene TRBJ2-7; D possibly uses TRBD1 or TRBD2 (5 bases each). The CDR3 contains 14 residues. CDR1 MNHEY and CDR2 SVGAGI come from the germline V gene. Trimming left V 4 bases short and J 4 bases short, with 14 bases between. CDR3 sequence reads: CASSSWDGRYEQYF. The CDR3 DNA reads as TGTGCCAGCAGTTCATGGGACGGTCGGTACGAGCAGTACTTC.

In its sample, this clone was seen a few times. The chain joins TRBV7-9 to TRBJ2-1; 10 bases map to TRBD1. From germline, CDR1 is SEHNR and CDR2 FQNEAQ (reference sequence). V dropped 1 base and J dropped 5; count of bases not matched to a gene: 5. The CDR3 covers 16 residues. CDR3 in DNA: TGTGCCAGCAGCTTAGTCGGACAGGGGGTGAACAATGAGCAGTTCTTC. Protein product: CASSLVGQGVNNEQFF.

Only a few counts were recorded for this clone. The rearrangement links TRBV5-1 to TRBJ2-7; no reliable D call. The CDR3 is 12 amino acids. The ends were cut back, 4 bases at V and 0 bases at J, with 5 bases in the middle. The germline CDR1 and CDR2 sequences are SGHRS and YFSETQ. CDR3: CASSGYSYEQYF. CDR3 nucleotide sequence: TGCGCCAGCAGCGGTTACTCCTACGAGCAGTACTTC.

The genes are TRBV6-6 and TRBJ2-7; 7 bases are shared with TRBD2. The CDR3 has 12 amino acids. From germline, CDR1 is MNHNY and CDR2 SVGAGI (reference sequence). The trim removed 2 bases at V and 6 bases at J, leaving 1 base unmatched. The CDR3 nucleotides read TGTGCCAGCAGTTACGGGGGGGGCGAGCAGTACTTC. This gives the protein CASSYGGGEQYF.

V is TRBV28 and J is TRBJ1-5, with D uncertain. The CDR3 runs 14 residues. V lost 4 bases to trimming and J lost 3 bases, with 10 bases between them. Germline V lookup: CDR1 MDHEN, CDR2 SYDVKM. The CDR3: CASSSDANNQPQHF. The CDR3 nucleotides are TGTGCCAGCAGTTCTGACGCAAACAATCAGCCCCAGCATTTT. The full variable domain, rest sourced from reference TRBV28 and TRBJ1-5, is DVKVTQSSRYLVKRTGEKVFLECVQDMDHENMFWYRQDPGLGLRLIYFSYDVKMKEKGDIPEGYSVSREKKERFSLILESASTNQTSMYLCASSSDANNQPQHFGDGTRLSIL.

The chain couples TRBV30 to TRBJ1-2; possibly TRBD1 for D (5 bases). The V end was cut by 1 base, the J end by 4 bases, with 16 bases between. The CDR3 consists of 15 residues. The germline CDR1 and CDR2 sequences are GTSNPN and SVGIG (reference sequence). CDR3 amino acids: CAWSGRDAWTYGYTF. CDR3 DNA sequence: TGTGCCTGGAGTGGACGGGACGCTTGGACCTATGGCTACACCTTC.

This sequence joins TRBV6-5 and TRBJ1-4, with D uncertain. V was shortened by 5 bases and J by 5 bases, with 6 bases between the two germline ends. The CDR3 covers 12 residues. CDR1 is MNHEY and CDR2 is SVGAGI in the germline V gene. CDR3 residues: CASSPGNEKLFF. CDR3 bases: TGTGCCAGCAGTCCAGGCAATGAAAAACTGTTTTTT.

The chain joins TRBV4-1 to TRBJ2-1; D gene uncertain. The CDR3 has 16 residues. Trimming cost V 1 base and J 0 bases, with 10 bases left between them. Per germline, CDR1 MGHRA and CDR2 YSYEKL. Written as DNA, the CDR3 is TGCGCCAGCAGCCAAGCAGGACCGAGCTCCTACAATGAGCAGTTCTTC. It codes for CASSQAGPSSYNEQFF.

V and J are TRBV5-4 and TRBJ2-3; 7 bases agree with TRBD2. This CDR3 comprises 18 residues. Germline trimming cut 3 bases from V and 4 bases from J; bases unmatched to any gene: 17. CDR1 is SGHNT, CDR2 YYREEE, per germline (reference sequence). The CDR3 region has the DNA TGTGCCAGCAGCTGGGGGACCCGGCGGGAGTCTCTTGCAGATACGCAGTATTTT. Protein: CASSWGTRRESLADTQYF.

Here the CDR3 DNA reads TGTGCCAGCAGTCCACCCTTGGACAGTGCCTATGGCTACACCTTC. Translated: CASSPPLDSAYGYTF. The V call is TRBV28, the J call TRBJ1-2, with a weak D call TRBD1 (6 bases). CDR1 is MDHEN, CDR2 SYDVKM, per germline. The CDR3 totals 15 residues. Trimming took off 5 bases at V and 4 bases at J, with 17 bases between the two ends.

The chain is built from TRBV7-2 and TRBJ2-5; TRBD2 matches 13 bases. CDR1 is SGHTA and CDR2 is FQGNSA in the germline V gene. The ends lost 3 bases at V and 3 bases at J; junction bases unmatched: 4. The CDR3 has 16 amino acids. The CDR3 sequence is CASSFRGTSGKETQYF. DNA of the CDR3: TGTGCCAGCAGCTTCCGAGGGACTAGCGGGAAAGAGACCCAGTACTTC.

This clone is labeled as medium-sized. V and J are TRBV5-8 and TRBJ2-3, with 10 bases fitting TRBD2. The CDR3 contains 16 residues. Trimming cost V 4 bases and J 2 bases; bases outside gene matches: 7. Germline loops: CDR1 SGHTS, CDR2 YDEGEE. CDR3 sequence (DNA): TGTGCCAGCAGCCCTACTAGCGGGGTCGCCACAGATACGCAGTATTTT. Translating it yields CASSPTSGVATDTQYF. Using reference TRBV5-8 and TRBJ2-3 for the parts outside the CDR3, the full variable domain is EAGVTQSPTHLIKTRGQQATLRCSPISGHTSVYWYQQALGLGLQFLLWYDEGEERNRGNFPPRFSGRQFPNYSSELNVNALELEDSALYLCASSPTSGVATDTQYFGPGTRLTVL.